Sequencing of this T cell receptor (beta chain) was carried out in a study of blood T cell repertoires in COVID-19. Germline V gene data show CDR1 as SGHRS and CDR2 as YFSETQ. This CDR3 is 18 amino acids long. J was trimmed by 3 bases and V by 4 bases; bases with no gene match: 18. Sequencing was performed with immunoSEQ multiplex PCR; in TCRdb, only in-frame clones are kept and a portion is missing. Among tens of thousands of clones listed, approximately 80% were seen once. V gene TRBV5-1 combines with J gene TRBJ1-1; 7 positions match TRBD1. The sample consisted of peripheral blood. The sequence was collected from a woman older than 75 with acute or convalescent COVID-19. DNA for the CDR3: TGCGCCAGCAGCCCCGGGAGGGGGCTCCTTTTTGAGGACACTGAAGCTTTCTTT. It encodes CASSPGRGLLFEDTEAFF.